Following are 9 T cell receptor beta chains from one sample sequenced in a study of control samples from healthy donors and cancer patients. Repertoires were generated with immunoSEQ multiplex PCR, while TCRdb's copy carries only in-frame clones and drops some. Here the sample spans 60,000 or so clones, approximately 95% being singletons. Sequenced input: blood. The receptors shown here come from a woman younger than 35 in good health.

The chain uses TRBV5-5 and TRBJ1-2; the match to TRBD1 covers 8 bases. This CDR3 spans 14 amino acids. CDR1 is SGHKS, CDR2 YYEKEE, per germline (reference sequence). The ends lost 9 bases at V and 8 bases at J; junction bases unmatched: 15. DNA of the CDR3: TGTGCCACCCCTGAATCAGGGGGCGCGGAGGGCTACACCTTC. Its protein is CATPESGGAEGYTF.

The rearrangement joins TRBV6-2 or TRBV6-3 to TRBJ2-5; the D is unclear. Germline V lookup: CDR1 MNHEY, CDR2 SVGEGT. V lost 6 bases, J lost 1 base, and 12 bases lay in between. This CDR3 is 14 amino acids long. In DNA, the CDR3 is TGTGCCAGCAGCTTCTTCGAGTCCCAAGAGACCCAGTACTTC. As protein: CASSFFESQETQYF.

The CDR3 spells CASSSKDAYGYTF. Written as DNA, the CDR3 is TGTGCCAGCAGCTCCAAGGATGCCTATGGCTACACCTTC. The rearrangement links TRBV11-3 to TRBJ1-2; D ambiguous. The V gene's germline CDR1 is SGHNT and CDR2 YENEEA. The CDR3 spans 13 residues. Trimming cost V 4 bases and J 4 bases, with 10 bases left between them.

The chain is built from TRBV5-1 and TRBJ1-4; 8 bases are shared with TRBD1. This CDR3 is built from 15 residues. Trimming removed 4 bases from V and 2 bases from J; junction bases left unmatched: 4. CDR1 and CDR2 from the germline V gene are SGHRS and YFSETQ. The CDR3 protein is CASSARTGTNEKLFF. Here the CDR3 DNA reads TGCGCCAGCAGCGCCCGGACAGGGACTAATGAAAAACTGTTTTTT.

The chain links TRBV27 to TRBJ2-2; D is possibly TRBD1 or TRBD2 (5 bases each). Germline V lookup: CDR1 MNHEY, CDR2 SMNVEV (reference sequence). The CDR3 totals 17 residues. Trimming left V 5 bases short and J 2 bases short, with 18 bases between. CDR3 in amino acids: CASSLGWPGSNTGELFF. CDR3 nucleotide sequence: TGTGCCAGCAGTCTAGGATGGCCAGGGAGCAACACCGGGGAGCTGTTTTTT.

This clone showed up just once. The CDR3 spells CASSVGDSGNTIYF. CDR3 in DNA: TGTGCCAGCAGCGTAGGGGACTCTGGAAACACCATATATTTT. The V gene is TRBV9, the J gene TRBJ1-3; D gene ambiguous. The CDR3 has 14 residues. Germline CDR1 and CDR2: SGDLS and YYNGEE. Trimming cost V 0 bases and J 0 bases, with 4 bases left between them.

V and J are TRBV19 and TRBJ2-7; 7 bases are shared with TRBD1. Germline-derived CDR1 and CDR2 are LNHDA and SQIVND (reference sequence). Trimming removed 4 bases from V and 1 base from J; junction bases left unmatched: 7. This CDR3 is 15 amino acids long. CDR3 in amino acids: CASSRDSKKSYEQYF. The DNA for the CDR3 is TGTGCCAGTAGTAGGGACAGTAAAAAGTCCTACGAGCAGTACTTC. Supplemented by reference TRBV19 and TRBJ2-7, the full variable domain reads DGGITQSPKYLFRKEGQNVTLSCEQNLNHDAMYWYRQDPGQGLRLIYYSQIVNDFQKGDIAEGYSVSREKKESFPLTVTSAQKNPTAFYLCASSRDSKKSYEQYFGPGTRLTVT.

The V gene is TRBV28, the J gene TRBJ2-5; 8 bases are shared with TRBD1. CDR1 and CDR2 (germline): MDHEN, SYDVKM. The CDR3 extends over 15 amino acids. V was clipped by 6 bases and J by 5 bases; unmatched bases: 11. The CDR3 loop reads CASSNRGEPWETQYF. The DNA for the CDR3 is TGTGCCAGCAGCAACAGGGGGGAACCCTGGGAGACCCAGTACTTC.

This CDR3 reads CAISNGSPGSNQPQHF. CDR3 nucleotide sequence: TGTGCCATCAGTAATGGGTCCCCTGGAAGCAATCAGCCCCAGCATTTT. The V and J genes are TRBV10-3 and TRBJ1-5, with D unclear. The CDR3 covers 16 residues. CDR1 and CDR2 (germline): ENHRY, SYGVKD. The V end was cut by 5 bases, the J end by 1 base, with 15 bases between.